One sample yielded the 23 T cell receptor beta chains listed below, sequenced in a study of T cells in Graves' hyperthyroidism and ophthalmopathy. Amplification of TCR beta CDR3 regions was performed using RNA transcripts as template. A set of HTBI primers served as the primers for a first-round RT-PCR of the TCR CDR3. TCRdb re-called the multiplex PCR reads with MiXCR, one entry per CDR3 protein. The repertoire holds hundreds of thousands of distinct CDR3 sequences, with around 22% as singletons. The material sequenced was blood. These receptors were collected from a woman under 40 with Graves' ophthalmopathy.

This clonotype has a count of ten or more. The chain has TRBV6-5 and TRBJ1-5; 9 bases are a match to TRBD1. Germline-derived CDR1 and CDR2 are MNHEY and SVGAGI. J lost 3 bases, V lost 5 bases, and 8 bases had no gene match. The length of the CDR3 is 16 residues. Written as DNA, the CDR3 is TGTGCCAGCAGTCAGAAGGACAGGGGAGACAATCAGCCCCAGCATTTT. Amino acids: CASSQKDRGDNQPQHF.

In regard to this clonotype: No conserved phenylalanine or tryptophan is present at the end of the CDR3, so a read error is the likely explanation. It is unclear where the CDR3 begins or ends on the DNA, so no DNA is shown, and the CDR3 is as TCRdb lists it. The J gene is TRBJ2-7, the V gene TRBV27; TRBD2, the D gene given by the table, was not confirmed from the DNA. The CDR3 length is 14 residues, termini included. Germline values: CDR1 MNHEY, CDR2 SMNVEV (reference sequence). This chain's CDR3 is CASSRANLLYEQDC.

The rearrangement links TRBV11-1 to TRBJ1-1; tentative D call: TRBD1 (5 bases). Germline V gene lookup returns CDR1 SGHAT and CDR2 FQDESV (reference sequence). The CDR3 is made up of 14 amino acids. The V end lost 8 bases, the J end lost 0 bases, and 13 bases lay between the germline ends. The CDR3 DNA reads as TGTGCCAGCTCCAGGCCAGGGATGAACACTGAAGCTTTCTTT. The encoded protein is CASSRPGMNTEAFF.

The CDR3 nucleotides are TGTGCCAGCAGTGTGGACAGGGGAGGGGCCGGGGAGCTGTTTTTT. Residues: CASSVDRGGAGELFF. V is TRBV6-1 and J is TRBJ2-2; 9 bases line up with TRBD1. The junction had 6 bases not matched to a gene; V was cut back by 4 bases and J by 6 bases. CDR1 is MNHNS and CDR2 is SASEGT in the germline V gene. CDR3 length equals 15 residues.

Turning to this clonotype: A much larger clonotype is one base distant, so this may be a read error. The chain employs TRBV2 and TRBJ2-5; 8 bases are a match to TRBD1. Germline V gene sequence: CDR1 SNHLY, CDR2 FYNNEI. The CDR3 loop spans 13 amino acids. The CDR3 bases are TGTGCCGGCATGGGACAGGCGATAGAGACCCGGTACTTC. Translation: CAGMGQAIETRYF.

This chain links TRBV3-1 with TRBJ2-5; D is possibly TRBD2 (6 bases). Per germline, CDR1 LGHDT and CDR2 YNNKEL (reference sequence). This CDR3 is 15 amino acids long. The V end lost 4 bases, the J end lost 6 bases, and 18 bases lay between the germline ends. The CDR3 sequence is CASSPRTGSGKTQYF. The CDR3 DNA sequence: TGTGCCAGCAGCCCACGCACGGGTAGCGGAAAGACCCAGTACTTC.

This clonotype has at least ten counts. This chain uses TRBV5-1 with TRBJ1-2; D may be TRBD1 (6 bases). The CDR3 consists of 13 residues. Germline V gene lookup returns CDR1 SGHRS and CDR2 YFSETQ. Trimming pared 1 base from V and 6 bases from J, leaving 10 bases between. The CDR3 region is CASSLNNRDGYTF. The CDR3 DNA sequence: TGCGCCAGCAGCTTGAACAACAGGGATGGCTACACCTTC. Using reference TRBV5-1 and TRBJ1-2 for the parts outside the CDR3, the full variable domain is KAGVTQTPRYLIKTRGQQVTLSCSPISGHRSVSWYQQTPGQGLQFLFEYFSETQRNKGNFPGRFSGRQFSNSRSEMNVSTLELGDSALYLCASSLNNRDGYTFGSGTRLTVV.

This clonotype has only a few counts. V is TRBV28 and J is TRBJ1-1; possible D gene TRBD1, 5 bases. Between the trimmed V and J ends, which lost 7 bases and 6 bases, there was a span of 18 bases. Germline CDR1 is MDHEN and CDR2 is SYDVKM. CDR3 size: 14 residues. DNA of the CDR3: TGTGCCAGCAAACCGGGACGTTGGTATTCTGAAGCTTTCTTT. Amino acid sequence: CASKPGRWYSEAFF. Full variable domain (missing parts from reference TRBV28 and TRBJ1-1): DVKVTQSSRYLVKRTGEKVFLECVQDMDHENMFWYRQDPGLGLRLIYFSYDVKMKEKGDIPEGYSVSREKKERFSLILESASTNQTSMYLCASKPGRWYSEAFFGQGTRLTVV.

At least ten counts were recorded for this clonotype. The V gene is TRBV5-5, the J gene TRBJ1-1; TRBD1 matches 10 bases. J was trimmed by 2 bases and V by 1 base; bases with no gene match: 8. This CDR3 has 17 amino acids. Germline CDR1 reads SGHKS; CDR2 reads YYEKEE (reference sequence). Here the CDR3 DNA reads TGTGCCAGCAGCTTGTTACGCGGGACAGGGGCAAACACTGAAGCTTTCTTT. Translated: CASSLLRGTGANTEAFF.

The chain couples TRBV28 to TRBJ2-2, with 10 bases identical to TRBD1. Germline V gene sequence: CDR1 MDHEN, CDR2 SYDVKM. V was pared by 3 bases and J by 3 bases, with 10 bases of the junction left unmatched. This CDR3 has 18 residues. CDR3 residues: CASSFPGPGTGDTGELFF. The CDR3 DNA reads TGTGCCAGCAGTTTTCCGGGGCCCGGGACAGGGGACACCGGGGAGCTGTTTTTT.

This rearrangement joins TRBV3-1 to TRBJ2-7; unclear D gene. The CDR3 is 14 residues long. Germline V gene sequence: CDR1 LGHDT, CDR2 YNNKEL (reference sequence). The V and J ends lost 0 bases and 2 bases respectively, with 8 bases between them. The chain's CDR3 is CASSQEGQTYEQYF. In DNA, the CDR3 is TGTGCCAGCAGCCAAGAAGGGCAGACCTACGAGCAGTACTTC.

The chain joins TRBV20-1 to TRBJ2-5, with D perhaps TRBD2 (5 bases). Trimming left V 4 bases short and J 2 bases short, with 8 bases between. The CDR3 loop spans 12 amino acids. Germline V lookup: CDR1 DFQATT, CDR2 SNEGSKA (reference sequence). CDR3 loop: CSAIGLQETQYF. The DNA for the CDR3 is TGCAGTGCTATTGGACTTCAAGAGACCCAGTACTTC.

This clonotype was counted only a few times. V gene TRBV4-1 combines with J gene TRBJ1-1; D is unclear. Trimming pared 1 base from V and 3 bases from J, leaving 9 bases between. This CDR3 has 14 amino acids. Germline values: CDR1 MGHRA, CDR2 YSYEKL. Written as DNA, the CDR3 is TGCGCCAGCAGCCAAGGGCGGGTGTACACTGAAGCTTTCTTT. Amino acid sequence: CASSQGRVYTEAFF.

The sample holds a few counts of this clonotype. The chain joins TRBV6-5 to TRBJ1-1; D ambiguous. Germline loops: CDR1 MNHEY, CDR2 SVGAGI. The V gene lost 1 base and the J gene lost 4 bases, with 7 bases spanning the gap. CDR3 length: 13 residues. CDR3 region: CASSYYGSTEAFF. In DNA form, the CDR3 reads TGTGCCAGCAGTTACTACGGGAGCACTGAAGCTTTCTTT.

This clonotype has a count of ten or more. The genes are TRBV6-1 and TRBJ2-5; 8 positions match TRBD2. V was clipped by 1 base and J by 5 bases; unmatched bases: 6. This CDR3 region has 15 residues. Germline V gene sequence: CDR1 MNHNS, CDR2 SASEGT. CDR3 sequence (DNA): TGTGCCAGCAGTGAAGGGCCTGGGACTAGTGAGACCCAGTACTTC. Its protein is CASSEGPGTSETQYF.

A few counts support this clonotype. The CDR3 spells CASSQTTGQSSYEQYF. CDR3 nucleotides: TGTGCCAGCAGCCAGACGACAGGTCAAAGCTCCTACGAGCAGTACTTC. The chain is built from TRBV11-1 and TRBJ2-7; D perhaps matches TRBD1 (6 bases). CDR3 length equals 16 residues. CDR1 is SGHAT, CDR2 FQDESV, per germline (reference sequence). V lost 5 bases and J 0 bases, leaving 17 bases between the germline ends.

For this clonotype: This may come from a read error, since a much larger clone is one base off. The chain links TRBV11-2 to TRBJ2-7; TRBD1 is a possible D gene (5 bases). The CDR3 is 14 residues long. Per germline, CDR1 SGHAT and CDR2 FQNNGV. As DNA, the CDR3 is TGTGCCAGCAACTTAGGTCACAGGACCTACGAGCAGTACTTC. This translates into CASNLGHRTYEQYF.

The table lists this clonotype with many counts. The genes are TRBV28 and TRBJ2-2; a weak D match, TRBD2 (5 bases). Germline assignment: CDR1 MDHEN and CDR2 SYDVKM. CDR3 length equals 15 residues. Trimming pared 2 bases from V and 4 bases from J, leaving 11 bases between. Here the CDR3 reads CASSLVGIRTGELFF. In nucleotides, the CDR3 is TGTGCCAGCAGTTTAGTCGGGATCCGCACCGGGGAGCTGTTTTTT.

Remarks on this clonotype: With a much larger clone just one base away, this may be a read error. J is TRBJ1-1 and V is TRBV20-1; possibly TRBD1 for D (5 bases). CDR1 DFQATT and CDR2 SNEGSKA come from the germline V gene (reference sequence). Trimming removed 8 bases from V and 0 bases from J, with 13 bases in between. The CDR3 totals 13 residues. The CDR3 spells CSSLGHMNTEAFF. The CDR3 region has the DNA TGCAGTTCTCTGGGGCACATGAACACTGAAGCTTTCTTT.

This chain connects TRBV20-1 to TRBJ1-5; D possibly corresponds to TRBD1 (5 bases). Per the germline V gene, CDR1 is DFQATT and CDR2 is SNEGSKA (reference sequence). Deletions cut 6 bases from V and 0 bases from J, with 9 bases between. This CDR3 spans 13 amino acids. This CDR3 is CSAGTYSNQPQHF. CDR3 sequence (DNA): TGCAGTGCGGGGACCTATAGCAATCAGCCCCAGCATTTT.

This clonotype was observed many times. The CDR3, as DNA: TGTGCCAGCAGCTTATTACGTGGAGAGACCCAGTACTTC. Encoded protein: CASSLLRGETQYF. The chain employs TRBV7-3 and TRBJ2-5, with D unresolved. CDR3 length equals 13 residues. V lost 2 bases and J 4 bases, leaving 8 bases between the germline ends. Per germline, CDR1 SGHTA and CDR2 FQGTGA. Variable domain in full (rest from reference TRBV7-3 and TRBJ2-5): GAGVSQTPSNKVTEKGKYVELRCDPISGHTALYWYRQSLGQGPEFLIYFQGTGAADDSGLPNDRFFAVRPEGSVSTLKIQRTERGDSAVYLCASSLLRGETQYFGPGTRLLVL.

This clonotype occurred many times. The chain carries TRBV30 and TRBJ1-1, with unresolved D. This CDR3 has 11 residues. Trimming stripped 1 base from V and 8 bases from J, with 8 bases between. Germline V gene sequence: CDR1 GTSNPN, CDR2 SVGIG (reference sequence). CDR3 protein: CAWSDGLEAFF. CDR3 coding DNA: TGTGCCTGGAGTGATGGTCTGGAAGCTTTCTTT.

This clonotype has ten or more counts. The chain carries TRBV7-2 and TRBJ2-7; 7 bases fit TRBD2. The germline V gene encodes CDR1 SGHTA and CDR2 FQGNSA. The CDR3 length is 13 residues. The junction had 7 bases not matched to a gene; V was cut back by 5 bases and J by 6 bases. The CDR3 DNA follows: TGTGCCAGCAGCACATATTTAGCGGGCGAGCAGTACTTC. Its translation: CASSTYLAGEQYF.